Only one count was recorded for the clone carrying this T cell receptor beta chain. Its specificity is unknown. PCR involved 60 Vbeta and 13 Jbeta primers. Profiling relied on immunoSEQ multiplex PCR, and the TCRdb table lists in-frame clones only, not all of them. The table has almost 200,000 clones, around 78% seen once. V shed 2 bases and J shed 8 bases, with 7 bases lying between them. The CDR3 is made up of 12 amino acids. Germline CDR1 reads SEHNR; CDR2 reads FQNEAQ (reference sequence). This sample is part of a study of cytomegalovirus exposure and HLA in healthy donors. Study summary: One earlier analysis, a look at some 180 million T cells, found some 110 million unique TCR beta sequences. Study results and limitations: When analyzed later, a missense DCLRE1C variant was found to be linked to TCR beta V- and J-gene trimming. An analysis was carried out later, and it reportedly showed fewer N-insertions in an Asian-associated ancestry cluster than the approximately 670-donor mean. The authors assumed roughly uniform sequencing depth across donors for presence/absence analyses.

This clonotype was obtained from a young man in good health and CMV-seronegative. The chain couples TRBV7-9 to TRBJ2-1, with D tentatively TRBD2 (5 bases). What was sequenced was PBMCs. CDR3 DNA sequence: TGTGCCAGCAGCTTAAGCGGAGATGAGCAGTTCTTC. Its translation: CASSLSGDEQFF.